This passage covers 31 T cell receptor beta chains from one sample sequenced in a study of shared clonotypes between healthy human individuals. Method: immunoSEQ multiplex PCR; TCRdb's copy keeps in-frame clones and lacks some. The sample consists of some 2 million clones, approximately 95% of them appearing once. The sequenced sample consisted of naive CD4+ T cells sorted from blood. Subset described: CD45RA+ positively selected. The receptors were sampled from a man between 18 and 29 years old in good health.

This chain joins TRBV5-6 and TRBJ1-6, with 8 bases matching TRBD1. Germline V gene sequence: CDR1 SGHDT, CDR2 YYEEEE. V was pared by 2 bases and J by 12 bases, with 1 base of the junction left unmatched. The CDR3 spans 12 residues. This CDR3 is CASSLDRGPLHF. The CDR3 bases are TGTGCCAGCAGCTTAGACAGGGGACCCCTCCACTTT.

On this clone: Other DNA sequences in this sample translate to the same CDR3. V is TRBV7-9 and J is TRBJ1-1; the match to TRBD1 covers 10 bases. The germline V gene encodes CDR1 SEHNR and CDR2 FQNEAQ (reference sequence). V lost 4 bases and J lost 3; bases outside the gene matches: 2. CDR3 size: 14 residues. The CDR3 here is CASSSGQGYTEAFF. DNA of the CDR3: TGTGCCAGCAGCTCGGGACAGGGGTACACTGAAGCTTTCTTT.

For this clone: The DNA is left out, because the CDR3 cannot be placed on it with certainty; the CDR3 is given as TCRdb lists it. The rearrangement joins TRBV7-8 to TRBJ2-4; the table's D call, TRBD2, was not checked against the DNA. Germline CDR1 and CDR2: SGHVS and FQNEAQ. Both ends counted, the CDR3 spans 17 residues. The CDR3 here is CASSLAGGEVSLDIQYF.

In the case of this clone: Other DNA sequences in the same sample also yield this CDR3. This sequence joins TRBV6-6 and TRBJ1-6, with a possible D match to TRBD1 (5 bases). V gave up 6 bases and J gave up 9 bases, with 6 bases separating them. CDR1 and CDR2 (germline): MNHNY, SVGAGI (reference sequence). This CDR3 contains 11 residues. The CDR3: CASSTGSPLHF. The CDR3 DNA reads TGTGCCAGCAGCACAGGTTCACCCCTCCACTTT.

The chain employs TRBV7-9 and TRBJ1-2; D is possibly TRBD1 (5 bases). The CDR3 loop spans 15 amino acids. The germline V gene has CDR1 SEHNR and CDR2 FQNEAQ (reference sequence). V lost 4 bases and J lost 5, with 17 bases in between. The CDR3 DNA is TGTGCCAGCAGCTCCCCAGGGCAGGCAGGGTATGGCTACACCTTC. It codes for CASSSPGQAGYGYTF.

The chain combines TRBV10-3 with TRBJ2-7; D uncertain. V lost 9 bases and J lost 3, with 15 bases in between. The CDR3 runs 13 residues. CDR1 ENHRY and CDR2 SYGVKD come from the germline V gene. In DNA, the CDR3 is TGTGCCATAGAGAGTGATGGCTTCTACGAGCAGTACTTC. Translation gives CAIESDGFYEQYF.

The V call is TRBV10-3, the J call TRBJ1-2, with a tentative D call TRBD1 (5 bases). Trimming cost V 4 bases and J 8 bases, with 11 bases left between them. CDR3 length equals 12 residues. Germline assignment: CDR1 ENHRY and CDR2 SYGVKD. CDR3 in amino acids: CAISVDTGGYTF. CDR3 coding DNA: TGTGCCATCAGTGTGGACACGGGGGGCTACACCTTC.

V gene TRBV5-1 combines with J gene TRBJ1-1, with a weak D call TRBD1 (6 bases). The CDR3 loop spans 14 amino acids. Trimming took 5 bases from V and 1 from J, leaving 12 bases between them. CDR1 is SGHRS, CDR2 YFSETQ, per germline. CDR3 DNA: TGCGCCAGCAGACCCCCAGGGGCGAACACTGAAGCTTTCTTT. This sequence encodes CASRPPGANTEAFF. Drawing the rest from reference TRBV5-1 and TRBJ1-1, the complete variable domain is KAGVTQTPRYLIKTRGQQVTLSCSPISGHRSVSWYQQTPGQGLQFLFEYFSETQRNKGNFPGRFSGRQFSNSRSEMNVSTLELGDSALYLCASRPPGANTEAFFGQGTRLTVV.

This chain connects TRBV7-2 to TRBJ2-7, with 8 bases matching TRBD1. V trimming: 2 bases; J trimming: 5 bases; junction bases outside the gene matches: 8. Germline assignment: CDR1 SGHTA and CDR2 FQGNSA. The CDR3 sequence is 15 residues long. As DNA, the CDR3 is TGTGCCAGCAGCTTACTGGGACAGGTTACGGACGAGCAGTACTTC. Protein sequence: CASSLLGQVTDEQYF.

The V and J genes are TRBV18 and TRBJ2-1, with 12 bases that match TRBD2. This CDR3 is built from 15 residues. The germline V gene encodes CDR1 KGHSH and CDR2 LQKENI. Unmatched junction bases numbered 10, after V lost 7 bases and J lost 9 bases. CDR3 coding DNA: TGTGCCAGCTTCCCAGGCACTAGCGGGAGGTTTGAGCAGTTCTTC. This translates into CASFPGTSGRFEQFF.

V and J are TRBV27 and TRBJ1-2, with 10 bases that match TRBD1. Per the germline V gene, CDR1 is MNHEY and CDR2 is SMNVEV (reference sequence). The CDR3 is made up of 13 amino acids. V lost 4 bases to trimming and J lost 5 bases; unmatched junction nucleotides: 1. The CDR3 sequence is CASSWGQGYGYTF. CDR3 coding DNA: TGTGCCAGCAGTTGGGGACAGGGGTATGGCTACACCTTC.

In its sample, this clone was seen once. CDR3 nucleotide sequence: TGTGCCAGCAGTTACTCGAAGTTGACAGGGTATTCACCCCTCCACTTT. It encodes CASSYSKLTGYSPLHF. V and J are TRBV6-5 and TRBJ1-6, with 7 bases identical to TRBD1. Germline values: CDR1 MNHEY, CDR2 SVGAGI. The trim removed 0 bases at V and 8 bases at J, leaving 7 bases unmatched. The length of the CDR3 is 16 residues.

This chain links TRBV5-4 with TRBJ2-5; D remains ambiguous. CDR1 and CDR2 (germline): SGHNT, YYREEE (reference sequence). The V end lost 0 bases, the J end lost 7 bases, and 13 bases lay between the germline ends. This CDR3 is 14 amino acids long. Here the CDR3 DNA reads TGTGCCAGCAGCTTGGGAAACCCGGATGGGACCCAGTACTTC. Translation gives CASSLGNPDGTQYF.

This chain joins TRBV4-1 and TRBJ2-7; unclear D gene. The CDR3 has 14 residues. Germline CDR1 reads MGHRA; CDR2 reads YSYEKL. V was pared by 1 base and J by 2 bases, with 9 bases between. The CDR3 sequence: CASSQVVPTYEQYF. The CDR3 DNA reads TGCGCCAGCAGCCAAGTTGTGCCCACCTACGAGCAGTACTTC.

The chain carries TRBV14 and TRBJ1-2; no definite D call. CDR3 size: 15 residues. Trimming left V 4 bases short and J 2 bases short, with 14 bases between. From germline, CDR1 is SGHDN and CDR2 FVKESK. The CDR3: CASSLMALTNYGYTF. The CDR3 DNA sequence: TGTGCCAGCAGCCTCATGGCCCTGACAAACTATGGCTACACCTTC.

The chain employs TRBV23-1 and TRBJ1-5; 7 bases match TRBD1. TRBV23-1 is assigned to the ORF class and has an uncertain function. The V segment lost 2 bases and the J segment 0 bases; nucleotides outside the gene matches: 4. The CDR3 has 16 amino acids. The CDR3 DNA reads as TGCGCCAGCAGTCAACTCGACAGGGATAGCAATCAGCCCCAGCATTTT. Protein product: CASSQLDRDSNQPQHF.

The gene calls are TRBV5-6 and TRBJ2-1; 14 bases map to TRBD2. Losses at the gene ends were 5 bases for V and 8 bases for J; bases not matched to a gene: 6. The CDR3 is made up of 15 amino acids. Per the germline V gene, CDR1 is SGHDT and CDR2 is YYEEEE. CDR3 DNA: TGTGCCAGCAGGCTCGGGACTAGCGGGAGCTATGAGCAGTTCTTC. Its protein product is CASRLGTSGSYEQFF.

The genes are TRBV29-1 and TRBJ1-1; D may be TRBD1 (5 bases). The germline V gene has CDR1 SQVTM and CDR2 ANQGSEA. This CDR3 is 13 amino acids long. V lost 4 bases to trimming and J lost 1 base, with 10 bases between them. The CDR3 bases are TGCAGCGTTGTGTCGGGGCAGAACACTGAAGCTTTCTTT. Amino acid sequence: CSVVSGQNTEAFF. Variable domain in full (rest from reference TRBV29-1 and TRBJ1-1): SAVISQKPSRDICQRGTSLTIQCQVDSQVTMMFWYRQQPGQSLTLIATANQGSEATYESGFVIDKFPISRPNLTFSTLTVSNMSPEDSSIYLCSVVSGQNTEAFFGQGTRLTVV.

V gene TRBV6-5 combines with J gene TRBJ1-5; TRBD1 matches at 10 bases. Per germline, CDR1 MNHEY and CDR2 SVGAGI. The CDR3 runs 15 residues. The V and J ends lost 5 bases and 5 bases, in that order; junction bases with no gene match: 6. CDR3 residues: CASSPTGGIHQPQHF. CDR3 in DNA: TGTGCCAGCAGTCCGACAGGGGGCATACATCAGCCCCAGCATTTT.

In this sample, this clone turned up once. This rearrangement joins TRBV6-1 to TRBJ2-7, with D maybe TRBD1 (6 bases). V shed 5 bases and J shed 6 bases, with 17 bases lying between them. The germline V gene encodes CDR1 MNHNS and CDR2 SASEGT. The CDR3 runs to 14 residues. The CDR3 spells CASSLQGISSEQYF. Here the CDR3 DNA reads TGTGCCAGCAGTTTACAGGGTATCTCATCCGAGCAGTACTTC.

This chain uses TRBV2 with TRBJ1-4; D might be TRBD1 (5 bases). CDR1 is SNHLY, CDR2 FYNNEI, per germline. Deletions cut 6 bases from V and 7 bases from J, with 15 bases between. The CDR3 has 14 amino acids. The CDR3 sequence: CASRWTFIGEKLFF. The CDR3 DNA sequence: TGTGCCAGCAGGTGGACATTCATCGGTGAAAAACTGTTTTTT.

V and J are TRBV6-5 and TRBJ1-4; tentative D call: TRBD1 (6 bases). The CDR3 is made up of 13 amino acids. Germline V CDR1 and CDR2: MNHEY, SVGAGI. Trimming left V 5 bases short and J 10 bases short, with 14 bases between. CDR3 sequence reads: CASSTGPRGKLFF. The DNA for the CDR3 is TGTGCCAGCAGTACCGGGCCCAGGGGAAAACTGTTTTTT.

CDR3 nucleotide sequence: TGTGCCAGCATCCCGGGGACAGGGCCTACTGAAGCTTTCTTT. As protein: CASIPGTGPTEAFF. This chain connects TRBV2 to TRBJ1-1, with 9 bases matching TRBD1. Trimming at V came to 7 bases and at J to 5 bases, leaving 8 bases not matched to a gene. Germline CDR1 is SNHLY and CDR2 is FYNNEI. This CDR3 has 14 amino acids.

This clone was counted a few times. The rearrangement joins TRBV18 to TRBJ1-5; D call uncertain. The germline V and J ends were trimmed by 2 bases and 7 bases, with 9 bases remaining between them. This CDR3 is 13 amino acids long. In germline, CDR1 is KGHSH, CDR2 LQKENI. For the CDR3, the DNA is TGTGCCAGCTCACCAACCCTCGCACAGCCCCAGCATTTT. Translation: CASSPTLAQPQHF.

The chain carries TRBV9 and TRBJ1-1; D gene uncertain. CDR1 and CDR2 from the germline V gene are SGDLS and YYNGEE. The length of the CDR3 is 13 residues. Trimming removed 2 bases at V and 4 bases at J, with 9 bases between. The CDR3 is CASSVGLRTEAFF. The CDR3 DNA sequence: TGTGCCAGCAGCGTTGGGTTGCGCACTGAAGCTTTCTTT.

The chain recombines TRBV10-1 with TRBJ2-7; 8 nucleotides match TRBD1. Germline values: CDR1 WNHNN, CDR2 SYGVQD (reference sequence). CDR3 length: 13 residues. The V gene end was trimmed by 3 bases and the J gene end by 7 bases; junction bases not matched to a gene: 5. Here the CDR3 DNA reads TGCGCCAGCAGTGACCAGGGGGCGGGAGAGCAGTACTTC. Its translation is CASSDQGAGEQYF.

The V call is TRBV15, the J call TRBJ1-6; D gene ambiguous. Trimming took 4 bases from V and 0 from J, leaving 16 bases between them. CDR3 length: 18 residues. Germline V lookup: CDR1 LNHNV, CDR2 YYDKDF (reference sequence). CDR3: CATSTADGLSSYNSPLHF. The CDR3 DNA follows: TGTGCCACCAGCACAGCTGATGGCCTCAGCTCCTATAATTCACCCCTCCACTTT.

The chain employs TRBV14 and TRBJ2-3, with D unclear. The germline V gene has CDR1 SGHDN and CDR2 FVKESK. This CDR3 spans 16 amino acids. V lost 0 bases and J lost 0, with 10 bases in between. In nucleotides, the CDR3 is TGTGCCAGCAGCCAAGACTTGAAACCTAGCACAGATACGCAGTATTTT. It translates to CASSQDLKPSTDTQYF.

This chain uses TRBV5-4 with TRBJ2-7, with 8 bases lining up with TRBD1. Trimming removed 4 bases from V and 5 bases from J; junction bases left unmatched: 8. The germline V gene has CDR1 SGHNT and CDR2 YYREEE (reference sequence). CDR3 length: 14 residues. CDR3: CASSRQGKVDEQYF. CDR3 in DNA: TGTGCCAGCAGCCGACAGGGGAAGGTCGACGAGCAGTACTTC.

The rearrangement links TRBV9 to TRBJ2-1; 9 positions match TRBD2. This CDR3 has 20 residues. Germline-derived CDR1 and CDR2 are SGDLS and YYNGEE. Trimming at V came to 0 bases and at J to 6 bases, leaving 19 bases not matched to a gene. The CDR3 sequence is CASSVDRSGGPPKGPNEQFF. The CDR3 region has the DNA TGTGCCAGCAGCGTAGATCGGAGCGGGGGGCCCCCTAAGGGGCCCAATGAGCAGTTCTTC.

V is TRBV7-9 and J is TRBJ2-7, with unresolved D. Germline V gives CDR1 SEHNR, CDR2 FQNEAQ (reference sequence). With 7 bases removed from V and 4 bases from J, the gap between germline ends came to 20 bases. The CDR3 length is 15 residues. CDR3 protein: CASTSNLRVGYEQYF. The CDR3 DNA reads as TGTGCCAGCACCTCGAACCTGAGAGTGGGGTACGAGCAGTACTTC.